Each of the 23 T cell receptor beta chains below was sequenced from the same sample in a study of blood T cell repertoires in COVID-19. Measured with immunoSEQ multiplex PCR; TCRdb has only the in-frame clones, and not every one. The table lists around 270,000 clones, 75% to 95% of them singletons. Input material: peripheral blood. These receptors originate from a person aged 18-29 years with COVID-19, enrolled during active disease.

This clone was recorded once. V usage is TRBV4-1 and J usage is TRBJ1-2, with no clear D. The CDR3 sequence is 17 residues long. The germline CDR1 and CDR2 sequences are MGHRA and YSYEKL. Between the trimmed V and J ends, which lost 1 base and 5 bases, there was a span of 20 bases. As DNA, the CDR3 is TGCGCCAGCAGCCAAGCGGTTATCTCTGGGCTTTCTTATGGCTACACCTTC. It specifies CASSQAVISGLSYGYTF.

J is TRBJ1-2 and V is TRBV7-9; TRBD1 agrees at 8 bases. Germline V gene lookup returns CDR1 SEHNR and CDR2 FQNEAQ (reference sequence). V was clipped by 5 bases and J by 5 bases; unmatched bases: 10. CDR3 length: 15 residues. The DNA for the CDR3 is TGTGCCAGCAGCCCGACAGGGGTCGGGCTGTATGGCTACACCTTC. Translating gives CASSPTGVGLYGYTF.

The DNA of the CDR3 is TGTGCCAGCAGCTTAGCGGGGACAGGAGCCAGTCGAGAGACCCAGTACTTC. Amino acids: CASSLAGTGASRETQYF. The chain uses TRBV7-9 and TRBJ2-5; 8 bases are a match to TRBD1. Germline V CDR1 and CDR2: SEHNR, FQNEAQ (reference sequence). The CDR3 has 17 amino acids. With 0 bases clipped from V and 4 bases from J, the junction kept 10 bases outside the gene matches. The full variable domain, completed using reference TRBV7-9 and TRBJ2-5, is DTGVSQNPRHKITKRGQNVTFRCDPISEHNRLYWYRQTLGQGPEFLTYFQNEAQLEKSRLLSDRFSAERPKGSFSTLEIQRTEQGDSAMYLCASSLAGTGASRETQYFGPGTRLLVL.

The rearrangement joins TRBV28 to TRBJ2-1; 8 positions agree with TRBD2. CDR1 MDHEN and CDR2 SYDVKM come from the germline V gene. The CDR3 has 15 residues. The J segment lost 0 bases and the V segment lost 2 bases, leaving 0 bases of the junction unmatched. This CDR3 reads CASSLGTSSYNEQFF. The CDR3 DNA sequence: TGTGCCAGCAGTTTAGGGACTAGCTCCTACAATGAGCAGTTCTTC.

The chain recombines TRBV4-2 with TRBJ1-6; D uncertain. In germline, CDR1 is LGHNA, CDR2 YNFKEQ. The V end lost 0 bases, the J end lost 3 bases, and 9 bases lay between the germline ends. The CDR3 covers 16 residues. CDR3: CASSQDPGNYNSPLHF. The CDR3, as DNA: TGTGCCAGCAGCCAAGATCCAGGAAACTATAATTCACCCCTCCACTTT.

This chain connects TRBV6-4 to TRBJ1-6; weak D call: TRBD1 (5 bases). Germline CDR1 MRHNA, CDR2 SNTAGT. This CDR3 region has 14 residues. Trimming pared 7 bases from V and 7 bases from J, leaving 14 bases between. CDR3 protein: CASTAAPGNSPLHF. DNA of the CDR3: TGTGCCAGCACCGCGGCCCCAGGGAATTCACCCCTCCACTTT.

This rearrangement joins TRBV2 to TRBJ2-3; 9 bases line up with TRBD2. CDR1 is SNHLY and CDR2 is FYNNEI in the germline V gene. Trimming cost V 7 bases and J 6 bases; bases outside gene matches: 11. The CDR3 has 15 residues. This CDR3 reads CASMGGRATRDTQYF. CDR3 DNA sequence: TGTGCCAGCATGGGCGGGAGGGCTACGAGGGATACGCAGTATTTT.

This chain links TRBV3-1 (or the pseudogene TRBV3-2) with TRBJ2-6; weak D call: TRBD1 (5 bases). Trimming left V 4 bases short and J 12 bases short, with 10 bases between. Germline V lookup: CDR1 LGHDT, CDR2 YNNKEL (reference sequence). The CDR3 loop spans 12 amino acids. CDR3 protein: CASSLQGSVLTF. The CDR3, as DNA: TGTGCCAGCAGCCTTCAGGGAAGCGTCCTGACTTTC.

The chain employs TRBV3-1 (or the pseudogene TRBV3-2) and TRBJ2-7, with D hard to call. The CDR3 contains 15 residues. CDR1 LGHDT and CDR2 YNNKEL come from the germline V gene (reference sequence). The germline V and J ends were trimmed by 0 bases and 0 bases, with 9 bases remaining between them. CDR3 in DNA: TGTGCCAGCAGCCAAGATATAGAGATCTCCTACGAGCAGTACTTC. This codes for CASSQDIEISYEQYF.

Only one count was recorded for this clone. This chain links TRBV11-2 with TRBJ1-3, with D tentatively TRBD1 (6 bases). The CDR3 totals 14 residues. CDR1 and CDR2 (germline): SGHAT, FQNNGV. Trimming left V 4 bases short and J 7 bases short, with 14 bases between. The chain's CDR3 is CASSWDINDNTIYF. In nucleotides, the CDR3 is TGTGCCAGCAGCTGGGACATTAATGACAACACCATATATTTT.

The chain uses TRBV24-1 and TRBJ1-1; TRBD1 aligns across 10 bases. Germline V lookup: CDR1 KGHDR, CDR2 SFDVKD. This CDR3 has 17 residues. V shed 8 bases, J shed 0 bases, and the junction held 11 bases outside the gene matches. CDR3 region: CATILTGTGDLNTEAFF. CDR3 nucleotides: TGTGCCACCATACTAACCGGGACAGGGGATCTGAACACTGAAGCTTTCTTT.

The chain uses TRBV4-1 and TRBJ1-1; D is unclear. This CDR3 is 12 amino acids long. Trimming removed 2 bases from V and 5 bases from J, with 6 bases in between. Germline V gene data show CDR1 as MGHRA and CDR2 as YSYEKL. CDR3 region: CASSQTTTEAFF. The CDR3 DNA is TGCGCCAGCAGCCAAACGACTACTGAAGCTTTCTTT.

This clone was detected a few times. The CDR3 sequence: CASNEGLQIGNQPQHF. The DNA for the CDR3 is TGTGCCAGCAATGAGGGACTTCAAATAGGCAATCAGCCCCAGCATTTT. V is TRBV6-1 and J is TRBJ1-5; a weak D match, TRBD1 (5 bases). Germline lookup yields CDR1 MNHNS and CDR2 SASEGT. This CDR3 spans 16 amino acids. Trimming left V 7 bases short and J 2 bases short, with 18 bases between.

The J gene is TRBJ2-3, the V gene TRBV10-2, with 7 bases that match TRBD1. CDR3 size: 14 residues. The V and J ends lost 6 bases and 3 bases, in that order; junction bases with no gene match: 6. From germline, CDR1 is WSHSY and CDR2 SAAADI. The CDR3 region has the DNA TGCGCCAGCAGCCCCGACAGGGAGACAGATACGCAGTATTTT. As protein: CASSPDRETDTQYF.

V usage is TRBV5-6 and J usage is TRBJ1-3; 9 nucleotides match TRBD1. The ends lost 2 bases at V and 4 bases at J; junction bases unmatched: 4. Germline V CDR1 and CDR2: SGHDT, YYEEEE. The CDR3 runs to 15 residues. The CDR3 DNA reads TGTGCCAGCAGCTTCGGGACAGGGTCCGGAAACACCATATATTTT. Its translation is CASSFGTGSGNTIYF.

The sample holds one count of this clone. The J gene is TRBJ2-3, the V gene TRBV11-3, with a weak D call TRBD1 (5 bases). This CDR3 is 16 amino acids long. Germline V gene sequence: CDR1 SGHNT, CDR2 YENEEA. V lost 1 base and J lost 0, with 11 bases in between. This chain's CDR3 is CASSLGQGASTDTQYF. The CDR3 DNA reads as TGTGCCAGCAGCTTAGGTCAAGGGGCAAGCACAGATACGCAGTATTTT.

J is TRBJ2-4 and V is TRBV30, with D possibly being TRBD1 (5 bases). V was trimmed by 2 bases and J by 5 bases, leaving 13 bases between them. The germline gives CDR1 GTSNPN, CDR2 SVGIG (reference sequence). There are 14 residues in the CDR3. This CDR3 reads CAWSRTPDQNIQYF. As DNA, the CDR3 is TGTGCCTGGAGTCGGACACCGGATCAAAACATTCAGTACTTC.

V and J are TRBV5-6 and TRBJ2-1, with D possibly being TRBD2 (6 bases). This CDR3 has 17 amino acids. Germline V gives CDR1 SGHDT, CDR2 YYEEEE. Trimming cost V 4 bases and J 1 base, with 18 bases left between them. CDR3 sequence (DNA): TGTGCCAGCAGCGGCCACGGGGAGGCGAGGTCCTACAATGAGCAGTTCTTC. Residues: CASSGHGEARSYNEQFF.

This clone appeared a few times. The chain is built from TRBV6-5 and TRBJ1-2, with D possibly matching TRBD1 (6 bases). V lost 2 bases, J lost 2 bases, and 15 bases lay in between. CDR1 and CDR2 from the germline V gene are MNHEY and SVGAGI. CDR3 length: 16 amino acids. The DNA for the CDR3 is TGTGCCAGCAGTTACGGGGGCAGGGAATCAAACTATGGCTACACCTTC. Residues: CASSYGGRESNYGYTF.

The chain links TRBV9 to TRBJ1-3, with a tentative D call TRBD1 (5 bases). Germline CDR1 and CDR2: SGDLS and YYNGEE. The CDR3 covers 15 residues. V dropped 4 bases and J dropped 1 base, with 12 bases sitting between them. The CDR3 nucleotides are TGTGCCAGCAGCCCCTGGACAAAATCTGGAAACACCATATATTTT. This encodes CASSPWTKSGNTIYF.

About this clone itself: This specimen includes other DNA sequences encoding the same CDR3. The CDR3 DNA reads TGTGCCAGCAGTTTGGACAGGGGTACCTACGAGCAGTACTTC. Its protein product is CASSLDRGTYEQYF. V usage is TRBV28 and J usage is TRBJ2-7, with 9 bases matching TRBD1. Germline CDR1 reads MDHEN; CDR2 reads SYDVKM. V lost 3 bases and J lost 2; bases outside the gene matches: 2. There are 14 residues in the CDR3.

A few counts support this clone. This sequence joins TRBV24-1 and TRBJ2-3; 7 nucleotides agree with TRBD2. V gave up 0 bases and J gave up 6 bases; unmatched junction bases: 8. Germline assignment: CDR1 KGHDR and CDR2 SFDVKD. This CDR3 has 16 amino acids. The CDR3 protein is CATSDLRFGGSDTQYF. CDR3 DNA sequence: TGTGCCACCAGTGATTTGCGGTTTGGCGGGAGCGATACGCAGTATTTT.

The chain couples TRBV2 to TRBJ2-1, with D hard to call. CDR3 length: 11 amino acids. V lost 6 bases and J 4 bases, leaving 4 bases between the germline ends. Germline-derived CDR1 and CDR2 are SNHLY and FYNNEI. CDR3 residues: CASSEYNEQFF. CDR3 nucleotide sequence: TGTGCCAGCAGCGAGTACAATGAGCAGTTCTTC.